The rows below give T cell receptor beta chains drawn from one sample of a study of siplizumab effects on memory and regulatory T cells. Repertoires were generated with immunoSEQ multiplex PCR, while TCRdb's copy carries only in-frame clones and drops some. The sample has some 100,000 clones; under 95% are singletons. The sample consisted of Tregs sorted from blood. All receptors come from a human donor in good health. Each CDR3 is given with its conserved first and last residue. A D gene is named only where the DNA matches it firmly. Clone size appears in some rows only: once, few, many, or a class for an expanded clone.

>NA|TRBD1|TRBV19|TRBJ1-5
CASRDRGLGQPQHF
TGTGCCAGTAGAGACAGGGGGCTAGGGCAGCCCCAGCATTTT
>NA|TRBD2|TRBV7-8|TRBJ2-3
CASSLGLAGVDTQYF
TGTGCCAGCAGCCTGGGACTAGCGGGAGTGGATACGCAGTATTTT
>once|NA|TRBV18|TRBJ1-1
CASSPYMGRINTEAFF
TGTGCCAGCTCACCATATATGGGCAGGATTAACACTGAAGCTTTCTTT
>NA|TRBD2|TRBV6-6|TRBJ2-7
CASSAPRDGGSPEQYF
TGTGCCAGCAGTGCGCCCCGGGACGGGGGGTCCCCCGAGCAGTACTTC
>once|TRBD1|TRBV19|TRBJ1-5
CASSMGQGASQPQHF
TGTGCCAGTAGTATGGGTCAGGGGGCAAGTCAGCCCCAGCATTTT
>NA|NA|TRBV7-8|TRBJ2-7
CASSLARGTGSSEQYF
TGTGCCAGCAGCTTAGCGCGGGGAACAGGGAGCAGCGAGCAGTACTTC
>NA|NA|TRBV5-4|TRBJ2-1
CASSRGPDEQFF
TGTGCCAGCAGCCGGGGACCTGATGAGCAGTTCTTC
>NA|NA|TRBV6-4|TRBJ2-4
CASSEGENIQYF
TGTGCCAGCAGTGAGGGGGAAAACATTCAGTACTTC
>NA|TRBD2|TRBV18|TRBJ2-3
CASSLLAGVGDTQYF
TGTGCCAGCTCACTACTAGCGGGAGTGGGAGATACGCAGTATTTT
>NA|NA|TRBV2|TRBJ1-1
CASRYLDGVGMNTEAFF
TGTGCCAGCAGGTACCTGGACGGGGTTGGGATGAACACTGAAGCTTTCTTT
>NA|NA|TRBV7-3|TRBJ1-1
CASRPQAGNTEAFF
TGTGCCAGCAGACCTCAGGCGGGCAACACTGAAGCTTTCTTT
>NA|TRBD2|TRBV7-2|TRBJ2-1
CASTLAGGPSNEQFF
TGTGCCAGCACCCTAGCGGGAGGGCCTAGCAATGAGCAGTTCTTC
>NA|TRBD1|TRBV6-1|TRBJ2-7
CASSSGQGDYEQYF
TGTGCCAGCAGTTCCGGACAGGGGGACTACGAGCAGTACTTC
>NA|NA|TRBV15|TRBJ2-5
CATSRVSQETQYF
TGTGCCACCAGCAGGGTATCTCAAGAGACCCAGTACTTC
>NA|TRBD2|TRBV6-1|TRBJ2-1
CASTLAVTDTNEQFF
TGTGCCAGCACCCTAGCGGTAACAGATACTAATGAGCAGTTCTTC
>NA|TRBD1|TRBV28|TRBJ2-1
CASSSVGQGYNEQFF
TGTGCCAGCAGTTCTGTAGGACAGGGGTACAATGAGCAGTTCTTC
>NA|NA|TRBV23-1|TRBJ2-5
CASSQSAETQYF
TGCGCCAGCAGTCAATCCGCGGAGACCCAGTACTTC
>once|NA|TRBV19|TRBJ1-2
CASSFHPRFYGYTF
TGTGCCAGTAGCTTCCATCCGAGGTTCTATGGCTACACCTTC
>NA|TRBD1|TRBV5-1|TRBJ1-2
CASSRQGANYGYTF
TGCGCCAGCAGCAGACAGGGGGCAAACTATGGCTACACCTTC
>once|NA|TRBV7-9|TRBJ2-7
CASTIDRNEQYF
TGTGCCAGCACAATAGACAGGAACGAGCAGTACTTC
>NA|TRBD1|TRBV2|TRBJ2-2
CASSPDRVVGAGELFF
TGTGCCAGCAGCCCAGACAGGGTAGTGGGCGCCGGGGAGCTGTTTTTT
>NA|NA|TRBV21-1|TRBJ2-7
CAGSIGAPISYEQYF
TGTGCCGGGTCAATTGGTGCGCCGATCTCCTACGAGCAGTACTTC
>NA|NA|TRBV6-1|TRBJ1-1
CASIRRGEVNTEAFF
TGTGCCAGCATAAGGCGAGGGGAAGTGAACACTGAAGCTTTCTTT
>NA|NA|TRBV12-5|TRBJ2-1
CASGLVTGIGGAEQFF
TGTGCTAGTGGTTTGGTAACCGGGATAGGGGGAGCCGAGCAGTTCTTC
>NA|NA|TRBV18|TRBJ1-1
CASSPFLGSNTEAFF
TGTGCCAGCTCACCATTTCTGGGGTCGAACACTGAAGCTTTCTTT
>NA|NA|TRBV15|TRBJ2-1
CATSRGLLVEQFF
TGTGCCACCAGCAGAGGACTCCTGGTTGAGCAGTTCTTC
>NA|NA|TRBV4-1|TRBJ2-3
CASSTQSTDTQYF
TGCGCCAGCAGCACACAGAGCACAGATACGCAGTATTTT
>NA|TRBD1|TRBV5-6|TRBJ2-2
CASSLGTGLSGELFF
TGTGCCAGCAGCTTGGGGACAGGGCTTTCCGGGGAGCTGTTTTTT
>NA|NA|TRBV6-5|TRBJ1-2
CASRYLGVDYGYTF
TGTGCCAGCAGGTACCTGGGGGTCGACTATGGCTACACCTTC
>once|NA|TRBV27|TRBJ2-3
CASSLLGAIDTQYF
TGTGCCAGCAGTCTGCTGGGGGCAATAGATACGCAGTATTTT
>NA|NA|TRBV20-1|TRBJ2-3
CSGKSTDTQYF
TGCAGTGGCAAGAGCACAGATACGCAGTATTTT
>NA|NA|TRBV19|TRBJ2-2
CASSIRAGELFF
TGTGCCAGTAGTATAAGGGCCGGGGAGCTGTTTTTT
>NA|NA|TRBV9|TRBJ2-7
CASSVAGTYEQYF
TGTGCCAGCAGCGTTGCCGGAACCTACGAGCAGTACTTC
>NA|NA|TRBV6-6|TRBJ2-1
CASSYSGEPYNEQFF
TGTGCCAGCAGTTATTCGGGTGAGCCATACAATGAGCAGTTCTTC
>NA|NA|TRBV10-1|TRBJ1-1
CASSWGPLGTEAFF
TGCGCCAGCAGTTGGGGCCCCTTGGGCACTGAAGCTTTCTTT
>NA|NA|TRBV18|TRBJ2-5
CASSARGDQRETQYF
TGTGCCAGCTCAGCACGGGGAGACCAGAGAGAGACCCAGTACTTC
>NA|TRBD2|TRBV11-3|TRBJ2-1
CASSFGVAGMYEQFF
TGTGCCAGCAGCTTCGGGGTAGCGGGAATGTATGAGCAGTTCTTC
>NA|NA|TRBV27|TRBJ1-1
CASSSGTWNTEAFF
TGTGCCAGCAGCTCCGGGACGTGGAACACTGAAGCTTTCTTT
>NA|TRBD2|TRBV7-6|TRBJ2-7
CASSPAGGLAGFTYEQYF
TGTGCCAGCAGCCCTGCCGGGGGACTAGCGGGGTTTACCTACGAGCAGTACTTC
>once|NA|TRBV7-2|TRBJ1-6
CASSLGGHNSPLHF
TGTGCCAGCAGCTTAGGCGGCCATAATTCACCCCTCCACTTT